This TCR beta chain appears in the sequencing data of a study of blood T cell repertoires in COVID-19. TCRdb's table, derived via immunoSEQ multiplex PCR, lists solely in-frame clones and lacks some. The sample lists over 70,000 clones, about 80% occurring once. Germline-derived CDR1 and CDR2 are SNHLY and FYNNEI. V shed 6 bases and J 2 bases; nucleotides not matched to a gene: 8. This CDR3 has 16 amino acids. The clonotype originates from a man between 65 and 85 years old with acute or convalescent COVID-19. The sample comprised peripheral blood. The V call is TRBV2, the J call TRBJ2-2, with 8 bases fitting TRBD1. The CDR3 sequence: CASSAQGVVNTGELFF. CDR3 nucleotides: TGTGCCAGCAGCGCACAGGGGGTCGTTAACACCGGGGAGCTGTTTTTT.